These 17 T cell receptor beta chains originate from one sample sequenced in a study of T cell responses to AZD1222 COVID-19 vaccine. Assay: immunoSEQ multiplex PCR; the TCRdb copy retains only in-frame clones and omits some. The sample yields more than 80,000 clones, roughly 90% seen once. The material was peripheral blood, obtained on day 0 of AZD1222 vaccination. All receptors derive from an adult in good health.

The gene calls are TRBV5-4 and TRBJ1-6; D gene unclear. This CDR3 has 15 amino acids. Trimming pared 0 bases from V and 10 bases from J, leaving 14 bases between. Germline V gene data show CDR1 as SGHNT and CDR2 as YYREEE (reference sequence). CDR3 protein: CASSLDFTDLSPLHF. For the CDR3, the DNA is TGTGCCAGCAGCTTGGACTTCACCGACCTATCACCCCTCCACTTT. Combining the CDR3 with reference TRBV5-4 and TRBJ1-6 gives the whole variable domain ETGVTQSPTHLIKTRGQQVTLRCSSQSGHNTVSWYQQALGQGPQFIFQYYREEENGRGNFPPRFSGLQFPNYSSELNVNALELDDSALYLCASSLDFTDLSPLHFGNGTRLTVT.

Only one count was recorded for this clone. The CDR3 here is CASSSIPGFYGYTF. CDR3 sequence (DNA): TGTGCCAGCAGCTCTATCCCAGGGTTCTATGGCTACACCTTC. This chain uses TRBV7-2 with TRBJ1-2; perhaps TRBD1 as D (5 bases). Trimming removed 4 bases at V and 4 bases at J, with 13 bases between. CDR1 and CDR2 (germline): SGHTA, FQGNSA. The CDR3 length is 14 residues.

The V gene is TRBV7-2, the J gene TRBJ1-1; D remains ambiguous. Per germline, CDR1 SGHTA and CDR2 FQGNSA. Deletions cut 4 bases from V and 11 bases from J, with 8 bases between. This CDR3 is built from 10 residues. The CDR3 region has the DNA TGTGCCAGCAGCTCCTCCGGGGCTTTCTTT. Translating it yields CASSSSGAFF.

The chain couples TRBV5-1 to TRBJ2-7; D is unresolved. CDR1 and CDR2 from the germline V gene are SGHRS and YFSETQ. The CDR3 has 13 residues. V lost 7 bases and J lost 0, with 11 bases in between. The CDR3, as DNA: TGCGCCAGCGGCTCCCTTTCCTCCTACGAGCAGTACTTC. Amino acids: CASGSLSSYEQYF.

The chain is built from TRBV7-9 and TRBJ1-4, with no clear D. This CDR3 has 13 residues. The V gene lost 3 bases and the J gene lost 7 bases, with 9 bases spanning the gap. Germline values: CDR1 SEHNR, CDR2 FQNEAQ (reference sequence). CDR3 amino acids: CASSLGAFEKLFF. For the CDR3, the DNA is TGTGCCAGCAGCTTGGGCGCCTTTGAAAAACTGTTTTTT. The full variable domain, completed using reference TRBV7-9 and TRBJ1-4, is DTGVSQNPRHKITKRGQNVTFRCDPISEHNRLYWYRQTLGQGPEFLTYFQNEAQLEKSRLLSDRFSAERPKGSFSTLEIQRTEQGDSAMYLCASSLGAFEKLFFGSGTQLSVL.

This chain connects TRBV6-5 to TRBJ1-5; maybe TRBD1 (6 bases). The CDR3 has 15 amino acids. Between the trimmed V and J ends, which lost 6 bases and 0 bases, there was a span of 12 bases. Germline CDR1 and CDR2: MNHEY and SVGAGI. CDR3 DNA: TGTGCCAGCAGGACCGGGACACCTAGCAATCAGCCCCAGCATTTT. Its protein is CASRTGTPSNQPQHF.

The CDR3 sequence: CASSGQGDYGYTF. The CDR3, as DNA: TGTGCCAGCTCCGGACAGGGTGACTATGGCTACACCTTC. V is TRBV25-1 and J is TRBJ1-2, with 8 bases lining up with TRBD1. The CDR3 has 13 residues. V was clipped by 8 bases and J by 3 bases; unmatched bases: 5. Germline V lookup: CDR1 MGHDK, CDR2 SYGVNS.

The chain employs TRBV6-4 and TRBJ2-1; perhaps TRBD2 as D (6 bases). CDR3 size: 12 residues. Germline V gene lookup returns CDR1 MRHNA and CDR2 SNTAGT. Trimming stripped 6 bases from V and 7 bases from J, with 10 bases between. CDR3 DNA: TGTGCCAGCAGCCCGGGAGAGAATGAGCAGTTCTTC. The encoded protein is CASSPGENEQFF.

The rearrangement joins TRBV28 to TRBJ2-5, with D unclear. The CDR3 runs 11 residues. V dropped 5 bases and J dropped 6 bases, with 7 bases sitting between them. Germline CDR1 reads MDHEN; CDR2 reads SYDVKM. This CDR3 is CASSPAKTQYF. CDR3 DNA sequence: TGTGCCAGCAGTCCCGCGAAGACCCAGTACTTC.

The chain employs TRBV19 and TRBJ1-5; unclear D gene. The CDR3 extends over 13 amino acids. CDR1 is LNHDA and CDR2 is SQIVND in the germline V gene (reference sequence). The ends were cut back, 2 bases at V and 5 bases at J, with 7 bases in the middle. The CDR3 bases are TGTGCCAGTAGTATAAAACACCATCAGCCCCAGCATTTT. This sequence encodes CASSIKHHQPQHF. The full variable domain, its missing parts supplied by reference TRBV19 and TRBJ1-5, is DGGITQSPKYLFRKEGQNVTLSCEQNLNHDAMYWYRQDPGQGLRLIYYSQIVNDFQKGDIAEGYSVSREKKESFPLTVTSAQKNPTAFYLCASSIKHHQPQHFGDGTRLSIL.

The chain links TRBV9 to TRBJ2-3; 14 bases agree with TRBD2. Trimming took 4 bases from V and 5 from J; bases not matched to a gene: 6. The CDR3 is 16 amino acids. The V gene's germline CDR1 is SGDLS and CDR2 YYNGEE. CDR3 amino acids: CASSIRLAGGGDTQYF. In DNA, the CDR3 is TGTGCCAGCAGCATCAGACTAGCGGGAGGGGGAGATACGCAGTATTTT.

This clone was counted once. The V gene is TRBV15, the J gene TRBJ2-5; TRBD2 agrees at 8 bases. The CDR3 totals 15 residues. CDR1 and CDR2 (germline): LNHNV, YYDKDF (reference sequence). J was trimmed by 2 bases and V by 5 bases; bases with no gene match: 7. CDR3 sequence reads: CATSPGGSDQETQYF. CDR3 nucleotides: TGTGCCACCAGCCCGGGGGGGAGCGATCAAGAGACCCAGTACTTC.

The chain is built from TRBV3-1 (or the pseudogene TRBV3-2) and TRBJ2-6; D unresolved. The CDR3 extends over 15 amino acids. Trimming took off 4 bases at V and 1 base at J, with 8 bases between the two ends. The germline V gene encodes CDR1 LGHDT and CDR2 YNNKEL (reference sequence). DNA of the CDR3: TGTGCCAGCAGCCCCGCCTATTCTGGGGCCAACGTCCTGACTTTC. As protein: CASSPAYSGANVLTF.

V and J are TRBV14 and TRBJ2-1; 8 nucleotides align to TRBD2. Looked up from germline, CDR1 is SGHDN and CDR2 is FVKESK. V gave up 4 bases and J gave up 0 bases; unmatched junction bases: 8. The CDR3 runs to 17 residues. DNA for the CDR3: TGTGCCAGCAGCCGCCTCGGAAGCGGGAGCTCCTACAATGAGCAGTTCTTC. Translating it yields CASSRLGSGSSYNEQFF.

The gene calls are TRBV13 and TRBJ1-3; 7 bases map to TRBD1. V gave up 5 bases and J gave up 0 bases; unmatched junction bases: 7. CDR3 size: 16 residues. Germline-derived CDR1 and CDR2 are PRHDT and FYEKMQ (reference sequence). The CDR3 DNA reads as TGTGCCAGCAGCACCGGACAGGTCCTCTCTGGAAACACCATATATTTT. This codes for CASSTGQVLSGNTIYF.

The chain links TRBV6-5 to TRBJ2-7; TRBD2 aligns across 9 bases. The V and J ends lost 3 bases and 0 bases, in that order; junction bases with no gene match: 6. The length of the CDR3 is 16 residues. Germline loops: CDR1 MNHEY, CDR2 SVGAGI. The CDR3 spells CASSYRRLADSYEQYF. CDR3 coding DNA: TGTGCCAGCAGTTATCGCCGACTAGCGGACTCCTACGAGCAGTACTTC.

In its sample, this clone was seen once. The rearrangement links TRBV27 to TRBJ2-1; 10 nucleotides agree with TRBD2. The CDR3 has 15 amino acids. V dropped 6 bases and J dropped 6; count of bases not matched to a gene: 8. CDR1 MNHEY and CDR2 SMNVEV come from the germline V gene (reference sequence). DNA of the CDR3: TGTGCCAGCAGGTCAGCGGGAGGGCCTGTCAATGAGCAGTTCTTC. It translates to CASRSAGGPVNEQFF.